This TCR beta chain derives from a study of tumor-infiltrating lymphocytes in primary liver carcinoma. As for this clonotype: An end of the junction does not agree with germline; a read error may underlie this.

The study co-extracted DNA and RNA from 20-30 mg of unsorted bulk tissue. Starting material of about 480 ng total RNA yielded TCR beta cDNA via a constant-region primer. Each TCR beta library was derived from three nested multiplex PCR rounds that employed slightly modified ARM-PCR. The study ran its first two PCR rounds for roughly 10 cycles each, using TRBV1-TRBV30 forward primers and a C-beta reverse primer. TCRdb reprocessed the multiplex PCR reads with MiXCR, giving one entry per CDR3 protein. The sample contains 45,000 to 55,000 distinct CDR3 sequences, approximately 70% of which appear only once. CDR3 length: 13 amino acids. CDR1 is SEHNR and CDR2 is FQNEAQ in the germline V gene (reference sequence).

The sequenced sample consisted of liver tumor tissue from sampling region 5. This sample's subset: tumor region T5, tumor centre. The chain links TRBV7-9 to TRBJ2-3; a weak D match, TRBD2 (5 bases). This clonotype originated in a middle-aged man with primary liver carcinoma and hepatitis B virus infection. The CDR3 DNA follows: TGTGCCAGAAGCTTAGTTAGCGTGGATATGCAGTATTTT. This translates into CARSLVSVDMQYF.